Detailed here is one T cell receptor beta chain. These data come from a study of T cells expressing NK-cell markers. Reanalyzing the 5' RACE reads, TCRdb keeps one entry per CDR3 protein, without DNA. This table lists some 460,000 distinct CDR3 sequences. The CDR3 extends over 14 amino acids. The receptor was derived from a woman aged 45 to 65 in good health. The sequenced sample was blood T cells: a sorted CD56 or NKG2C T cell subset, CD4+ or CD8+ T cells, or bulk PBMC T cells (not recorded which). J is TRBJ1-5 and V is TRBV12-3 or TRBV12-4. This CDR3 reads CASSPVVGNQPQHF.